The entry below gives a single TCR beta chain sequence along with its context. Germline CDR1 DFQATT, CDR2 SNEGSKA (reference sequence). V gave up 6 bases and J gave up 0 bases, with 8 bases separating them. This CDR3 region has 13 residues. This sample is part of a study of blood T cells in healthy people across ages. A second PCR of 7 to 11 cycles used a sample-barcoded 5' primer and a J-beta primer mix. TCRdb itself ran the 5' RACE reads through MiXCR, one entry per CDR3 protein. The table shows about 690,000 distinct CDR3 sequences, with approximately 40% occurring only once. This clonotype originated in a man of 80 years or more in good health. The sample consisted of blood. The chain is built from TRBV20-1 and TRBJ1-4; weak D call: TRBD1 (5 bases). This CDR3 reads CSAQGPTNEKLFF. The CDR3 nucleotides read TGCAGTGCCCAGGGCCCAACTAATGAAAAACTGTTTTTT.